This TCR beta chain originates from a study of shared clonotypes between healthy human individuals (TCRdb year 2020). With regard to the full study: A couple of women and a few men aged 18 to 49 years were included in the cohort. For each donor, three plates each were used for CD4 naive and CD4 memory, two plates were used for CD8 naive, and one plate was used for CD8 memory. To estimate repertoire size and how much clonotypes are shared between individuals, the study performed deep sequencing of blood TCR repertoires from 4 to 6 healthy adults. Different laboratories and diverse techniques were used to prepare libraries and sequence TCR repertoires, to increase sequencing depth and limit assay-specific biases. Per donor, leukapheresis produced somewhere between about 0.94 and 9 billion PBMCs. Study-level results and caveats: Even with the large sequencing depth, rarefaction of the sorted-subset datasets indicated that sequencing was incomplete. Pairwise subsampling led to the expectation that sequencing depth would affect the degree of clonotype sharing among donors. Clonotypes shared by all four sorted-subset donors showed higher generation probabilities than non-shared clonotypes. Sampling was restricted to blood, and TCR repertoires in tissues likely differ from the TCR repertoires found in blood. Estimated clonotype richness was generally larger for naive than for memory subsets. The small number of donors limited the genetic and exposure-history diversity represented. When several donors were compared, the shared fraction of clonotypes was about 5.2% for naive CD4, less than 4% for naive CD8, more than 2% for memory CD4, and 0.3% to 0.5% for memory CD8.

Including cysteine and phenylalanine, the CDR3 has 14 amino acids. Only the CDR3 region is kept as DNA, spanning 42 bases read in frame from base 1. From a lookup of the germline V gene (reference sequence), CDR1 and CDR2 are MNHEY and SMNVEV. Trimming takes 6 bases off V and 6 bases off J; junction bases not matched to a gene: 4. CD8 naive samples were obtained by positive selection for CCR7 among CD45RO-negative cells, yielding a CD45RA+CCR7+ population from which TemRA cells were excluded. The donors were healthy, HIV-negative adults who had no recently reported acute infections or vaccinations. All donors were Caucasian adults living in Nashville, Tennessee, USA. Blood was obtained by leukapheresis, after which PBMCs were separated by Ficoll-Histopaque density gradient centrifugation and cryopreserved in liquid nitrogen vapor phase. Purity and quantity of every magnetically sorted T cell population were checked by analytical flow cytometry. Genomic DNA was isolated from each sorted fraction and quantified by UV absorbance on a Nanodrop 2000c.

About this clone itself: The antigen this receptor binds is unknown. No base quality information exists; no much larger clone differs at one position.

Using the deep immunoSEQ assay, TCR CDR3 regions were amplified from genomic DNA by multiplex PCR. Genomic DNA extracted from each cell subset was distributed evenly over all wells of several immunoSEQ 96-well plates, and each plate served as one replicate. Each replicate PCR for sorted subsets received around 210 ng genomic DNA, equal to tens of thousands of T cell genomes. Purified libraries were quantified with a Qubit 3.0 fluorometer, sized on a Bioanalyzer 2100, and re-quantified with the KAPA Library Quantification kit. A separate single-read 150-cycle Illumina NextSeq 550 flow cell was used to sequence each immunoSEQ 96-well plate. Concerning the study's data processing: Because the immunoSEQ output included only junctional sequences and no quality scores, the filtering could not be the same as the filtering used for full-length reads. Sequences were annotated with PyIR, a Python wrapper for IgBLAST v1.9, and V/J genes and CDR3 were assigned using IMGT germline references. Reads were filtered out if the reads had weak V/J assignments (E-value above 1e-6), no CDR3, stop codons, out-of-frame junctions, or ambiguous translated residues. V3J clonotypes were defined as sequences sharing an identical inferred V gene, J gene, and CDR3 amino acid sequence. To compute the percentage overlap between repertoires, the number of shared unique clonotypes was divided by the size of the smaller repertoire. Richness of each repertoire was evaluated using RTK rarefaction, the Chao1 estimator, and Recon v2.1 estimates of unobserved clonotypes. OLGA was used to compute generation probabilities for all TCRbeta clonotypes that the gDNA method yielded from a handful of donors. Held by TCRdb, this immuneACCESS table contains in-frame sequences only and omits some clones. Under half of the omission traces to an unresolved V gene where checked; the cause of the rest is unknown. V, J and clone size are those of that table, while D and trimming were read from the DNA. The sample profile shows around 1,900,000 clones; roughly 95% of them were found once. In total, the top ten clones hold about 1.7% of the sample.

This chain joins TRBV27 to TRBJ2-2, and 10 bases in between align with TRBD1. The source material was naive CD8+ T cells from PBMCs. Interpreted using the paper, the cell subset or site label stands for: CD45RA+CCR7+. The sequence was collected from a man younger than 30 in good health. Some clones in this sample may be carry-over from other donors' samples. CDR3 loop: CASRRDRGAGELFF. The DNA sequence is TGTGCCAGCAGACGGGACAGGGGTGCCGGGGAGCTGTTTTTT.